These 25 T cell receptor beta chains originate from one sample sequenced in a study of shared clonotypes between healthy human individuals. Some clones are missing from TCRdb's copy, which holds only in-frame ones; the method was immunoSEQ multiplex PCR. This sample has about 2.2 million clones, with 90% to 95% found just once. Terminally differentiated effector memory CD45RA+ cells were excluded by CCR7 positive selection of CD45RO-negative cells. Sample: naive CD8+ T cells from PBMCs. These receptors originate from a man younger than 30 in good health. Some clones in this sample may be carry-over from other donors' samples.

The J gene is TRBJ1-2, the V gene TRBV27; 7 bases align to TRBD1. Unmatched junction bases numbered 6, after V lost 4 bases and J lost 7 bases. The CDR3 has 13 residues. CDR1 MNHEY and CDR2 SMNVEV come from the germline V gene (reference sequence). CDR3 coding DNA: TGTGCCAGCAGTTGGGGCAGGGGGGTTGGCTACACCTTC. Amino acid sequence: CASSWGRGVGYTF.

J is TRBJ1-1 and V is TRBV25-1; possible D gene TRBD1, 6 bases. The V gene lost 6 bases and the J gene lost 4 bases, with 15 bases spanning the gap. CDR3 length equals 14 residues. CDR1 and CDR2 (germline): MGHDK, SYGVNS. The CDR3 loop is CASRPRGGATEAFF. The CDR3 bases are TGTGCCAGCAGACCCAGGGGAGGCGCCACTGAAGCTTTCTTT.

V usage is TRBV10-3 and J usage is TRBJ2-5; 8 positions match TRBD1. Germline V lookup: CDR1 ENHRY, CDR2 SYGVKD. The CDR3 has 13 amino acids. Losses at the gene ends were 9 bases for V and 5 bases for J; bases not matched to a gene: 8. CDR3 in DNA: TGTGCCATGGGGACAGGTAGAGGGGAGACCCAGTACTTC. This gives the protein CAMGTGRGETQYF.

This CDR3 is CASRTGGLNTEAFF. The DNA of the CDR3 is TGTGCCAGCAGGACTGGGGGGCTAAACACTGAAGCTTTCTTT. The rearrangement joins TRBV25-1 to TRBJ1-1; tentative D call: TRBD1 (6 bases). Trimming stripped 6 bases from V and 2 bases from J, with 13 bases between. The germline CDR1 and CDR2 sequences are MGHDK and SYGVNS. This CDR3 has 14 residues. The full variable domain, its missing parts supplied by reference TRBV25-1 and TRBJ1-1, is EADIYQTPRYLVIGTGKKITLECSQTMGHDKMYWYQQDPGMELHLIHYSYGVNSTEKGDLSSESTVSRIRTEHFPLTLESARPSHTSQYLCASRTGGLNTEAFFGQGTRLTVV.

The CDR3 region is CASSLWSRSTTGQFF. The CDR3 nucleotides read TGTGCCAGCAGTTTATGGAGTAGGTCAACGACGGGGCAGTTCTTC. The chain has TRBV28 and TRBJ2-1; D not certain. Trimming removed 0 bases from V and 12 bases from J, with 18 bases in between. The CDR3 is 15 amino acids. The germline CDR1 and CDR2 sequences are MDHEN and SYDVKM.

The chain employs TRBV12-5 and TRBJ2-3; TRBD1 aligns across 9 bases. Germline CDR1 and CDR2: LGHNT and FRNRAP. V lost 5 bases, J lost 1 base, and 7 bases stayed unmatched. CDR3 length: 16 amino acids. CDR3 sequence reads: CASGRQGELGTDTQYF. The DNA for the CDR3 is TGTGCTAGTGGTCGACAGGGGGAGTTGGGCACAGATACGCAGTATTTT.

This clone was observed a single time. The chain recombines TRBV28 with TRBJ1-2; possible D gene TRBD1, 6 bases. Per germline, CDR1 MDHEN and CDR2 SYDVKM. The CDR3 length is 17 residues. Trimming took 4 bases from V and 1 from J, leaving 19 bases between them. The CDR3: CASSSFWGQVNNYGYTF. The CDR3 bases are TGTGCCAGCAGTTCTTTCTGGGGGCAAGTTAATAACTATGGCTACACCTTC.

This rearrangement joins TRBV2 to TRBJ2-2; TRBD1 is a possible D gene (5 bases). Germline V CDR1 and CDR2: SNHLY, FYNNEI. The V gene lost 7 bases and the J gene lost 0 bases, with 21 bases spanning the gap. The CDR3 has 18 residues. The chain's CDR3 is CASTRRAGIIPNTGELFF. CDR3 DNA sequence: TGTGCCAGCACAAGAAGGGCAGGGATTATACCGAACACCGGGGAGCTGTTTTTT.

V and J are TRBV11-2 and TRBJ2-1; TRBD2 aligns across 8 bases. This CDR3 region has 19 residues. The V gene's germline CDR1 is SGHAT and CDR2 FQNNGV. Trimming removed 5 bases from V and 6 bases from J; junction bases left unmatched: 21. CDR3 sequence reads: CASSPFPGRREVLSNEQFF. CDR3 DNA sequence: TGTGCCAGCAGCCCATTCCCGGGGCGGCGGGAGGTTCTCAGCAATGAGCAGTTCTTC.

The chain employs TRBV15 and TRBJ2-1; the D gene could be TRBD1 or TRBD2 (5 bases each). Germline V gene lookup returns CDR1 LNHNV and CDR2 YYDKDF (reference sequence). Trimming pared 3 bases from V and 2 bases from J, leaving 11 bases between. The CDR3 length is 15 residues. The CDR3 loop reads CATSRSGPPYNEQFF. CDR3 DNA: TGTGCCACCAGCAGGTCGGGACCCCCCTACAATGAGCAGTTCTTC.

This CDR3 is CASKGWEQFF. DNA of the CDR3: TGTGCCAGCAAGGGTTGGGAGCAGTTCTTC. The rearrangement joins TRBV2 to TRBJ2-1, with no clear D. V lost 7 bases and J lost 10, with 8 bases in between. The CDR3 has 10 amino acids. Germline CDR1 SNHLY, CDR2 FYNNEI.

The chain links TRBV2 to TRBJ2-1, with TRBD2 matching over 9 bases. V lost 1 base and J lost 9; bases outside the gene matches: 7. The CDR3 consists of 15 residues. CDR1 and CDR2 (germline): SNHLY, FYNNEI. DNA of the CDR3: TGTGCCAGCAGTGAAGATAGCGGGAGCGGGGGTGAGCAGTTCTTC. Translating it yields CASSEDSGSGGEQFF.

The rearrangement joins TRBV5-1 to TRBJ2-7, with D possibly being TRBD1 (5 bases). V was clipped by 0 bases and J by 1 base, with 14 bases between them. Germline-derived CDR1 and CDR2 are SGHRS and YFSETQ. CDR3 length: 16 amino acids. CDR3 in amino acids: CASSLASRRESYEQYF. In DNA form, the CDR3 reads TGCGCCAGCAGCTTGGCCTCCCGCAGGGAATCCTACGAGCAGTACTTC.

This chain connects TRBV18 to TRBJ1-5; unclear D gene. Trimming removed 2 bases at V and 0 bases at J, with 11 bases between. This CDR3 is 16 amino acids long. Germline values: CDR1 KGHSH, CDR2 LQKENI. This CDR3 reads CASSPLRVNSNQPQHF. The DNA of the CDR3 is TGTGCCAGCTCACCATTAAGGGTTAATAGCAATCAGCCCCAGCATTTT.

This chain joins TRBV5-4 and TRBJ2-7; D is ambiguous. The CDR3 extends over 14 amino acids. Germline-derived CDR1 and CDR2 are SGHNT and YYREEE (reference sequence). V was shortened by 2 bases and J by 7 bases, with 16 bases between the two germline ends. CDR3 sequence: CASSLGDLGREQYF. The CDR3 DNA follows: TGTGCCAGCAGCTTAGGAGACTTAGGGCGGGAGCAGTACTTC.

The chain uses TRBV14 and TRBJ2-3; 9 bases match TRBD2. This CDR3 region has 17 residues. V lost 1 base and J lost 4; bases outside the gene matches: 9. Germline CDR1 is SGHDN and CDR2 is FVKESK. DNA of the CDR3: TGTGCCAGCAGCCAAGGGCTAGCGGGAAGGAGGGCAGATACGCAGTATTTT. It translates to CASSQGLAGRRADTQYF.

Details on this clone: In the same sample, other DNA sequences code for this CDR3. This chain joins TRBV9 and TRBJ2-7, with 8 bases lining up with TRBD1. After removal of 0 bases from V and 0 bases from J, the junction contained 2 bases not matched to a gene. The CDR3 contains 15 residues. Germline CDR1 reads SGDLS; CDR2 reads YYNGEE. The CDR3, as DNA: TGTGCCAGCAGCGTAGGGACAGGGAGCTCCTACGAGCAGTACTTC. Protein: CASSVGTGSSYEQYF.

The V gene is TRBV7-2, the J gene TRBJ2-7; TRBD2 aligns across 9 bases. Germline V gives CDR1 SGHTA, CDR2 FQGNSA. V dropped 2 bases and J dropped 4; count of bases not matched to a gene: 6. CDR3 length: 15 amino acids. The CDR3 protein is CASSLSSGRQYEQYF. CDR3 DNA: TGTGCCAGCAGCTTATCGAGCGGGAGGCAATACGAGCAGTACTTC.

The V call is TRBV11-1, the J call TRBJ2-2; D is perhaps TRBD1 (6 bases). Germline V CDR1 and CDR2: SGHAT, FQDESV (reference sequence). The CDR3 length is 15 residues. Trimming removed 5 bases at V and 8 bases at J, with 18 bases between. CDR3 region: CASSQSVRGSGELFF. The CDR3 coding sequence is TGTGCCAGCAGCCAGTCCGTCAGGGGTTCGGGGGAGCTGTTTTTT.

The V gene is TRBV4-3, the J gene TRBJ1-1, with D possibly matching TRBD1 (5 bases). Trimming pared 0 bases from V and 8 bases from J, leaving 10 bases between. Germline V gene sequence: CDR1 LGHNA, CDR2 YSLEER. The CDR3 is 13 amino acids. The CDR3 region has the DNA TGCGCCAGCAGCCAAGATTGGGACTCGGAAGCTTTCTTT. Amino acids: CASSQDWDSEAFF.

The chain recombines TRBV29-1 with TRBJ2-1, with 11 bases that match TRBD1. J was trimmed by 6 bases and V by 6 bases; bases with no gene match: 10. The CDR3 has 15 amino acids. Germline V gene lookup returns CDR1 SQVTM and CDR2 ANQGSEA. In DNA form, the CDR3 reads TGCAGCGTGCCAGGACAGGGGGCATCTTTCAATGAGCAGTTCTTC. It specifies CSVPGQGASFNEQFF.

CDR3 region: CAISEELAGVINEQFF. The CDR3 region has the DNA TGTGCCATCAGTGAGGAACTAGCGGGAGTTATAAATGAGCAGTTCTTC. The chain links TRBV10-3 to TRBJ2-1; 11 bases match TRBD2. The CDR3 is 16 amino acids. The ends lost 2 bases at V and 7 bases at J; junction bases unmatched: 7. Per germline, CDR1 ENHRY and CDR2 SYGVKD.

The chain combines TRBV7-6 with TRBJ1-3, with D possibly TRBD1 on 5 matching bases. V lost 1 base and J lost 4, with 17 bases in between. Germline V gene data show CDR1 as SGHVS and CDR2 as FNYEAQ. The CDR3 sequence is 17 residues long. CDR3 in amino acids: CASSLDGGRGAGNTIYF. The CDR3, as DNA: TGTGCCAGCAGCTTAGACGGGGGTCGAGGGGCAGGAAACACCATATATTTT.

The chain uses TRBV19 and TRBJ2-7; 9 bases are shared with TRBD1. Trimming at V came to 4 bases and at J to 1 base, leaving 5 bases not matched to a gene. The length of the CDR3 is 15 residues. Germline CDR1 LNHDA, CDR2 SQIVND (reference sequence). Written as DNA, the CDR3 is TGTGCCAGTAGTAAGGACAGGGGTAGTTCCTACGAGCAGTACTTC. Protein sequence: CASSKDRGSSYEQYF.

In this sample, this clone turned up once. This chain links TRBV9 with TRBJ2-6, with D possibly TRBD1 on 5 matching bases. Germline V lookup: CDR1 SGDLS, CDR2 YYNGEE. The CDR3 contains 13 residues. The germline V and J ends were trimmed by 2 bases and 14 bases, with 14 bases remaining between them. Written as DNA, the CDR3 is TGTGCCAGCAGCGTCAATGACAGACCCCTCCTGACTTTC. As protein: CASSVNDRPLLTF.